This TCR beta chain was sequenced in a study of blood T cells in healthy people across ages. Study results and limitations: More naive CD4+ cells and higher diversity marked long-lived donors relative to aged donors.

The CDR3 is 16 amino acids. V lost 4 bases, J lost 4 bases, and 21 bases lay in between. CDR1 is SGHRS and CDR2 is YFSETQ in the germline V gene. Peripheral blood from each donor was collected in a volume of approximately 10 milliliters. A word on this clonotype: Antigen specificity is unknown.

Using a J-beta primer mix together with a sample-barcoded 5' primer, a second PCR was run for roughly 7 to 11 cycles. All cDNA molecules were each tagged by a template-switch adaptor with 12 random nucleotides. TCRdb recomputed calls from the 5' RACE reads with MiXCR, one row per CDR3 protein. The sample records 1.5 million or so distinct CDR3 sequences, about 42% being singletons. What was sequenced was blood. This clonotype was obtained from a woman between 18 and 30 years old in good health. The rearrangement joins TRBV5-1 to TRBJ2-7, with TRBD1 as a possible D gene (6 bases). Here the CDR3 reads CASSLTAGTPSYEQYF. CDR3 coding DNA: TGCGCCAGCAGCCTCACAGCCGGGACACCGAGTTACGAGCAGTACTTC.